This paragraph reports one T cell receptor (beta chain). The sample belongs to a study of blood T cell repertoires in COVID-19. Study information: Researchers got acute and convalescent COVID-19 samples from the United States, Italy and Spain. T cells, B-cell-depleted T cells, or PBMCs supplied cDNA or gDNA.

The V and J ends lost 5 bases and 5 bases, in that order; junction bases with no gene match: 6. From germline, CDR1 is ENHRY and CDR2 SYGVKD. The CDR3 has 14 residues. In the authors' methods: Counts of nucleated cells, estimated from reference gene primer amplification, were obtained. Profiled with immunoSEQ multiplex PCR; TCRdb holds only in-frame clones, not every one. Clone size and V and J calls were adopted from that table, with D and trimming inferred from the DNA. The sample has 130,000 to 150,000 clones; around 81% are singletons. Specimen: peripheral blood. This chain links TRBV10-3 with TRBJ2-5; TRBD1 aligns across 9 bases. This receptor was identified in a man between 60 and 75 years old with active or convalescent COVID-19. The CDR3 region has the DNA TGTGCCATCAGTATACAGGGGGCGGGCGAGACCCAGTACTTC. It codes for CAISIQGAGETQYF.